Below are 21 T cell receptor beta chains sequenced from a single sample in a study of T cells in women clearing cervical HPV infection. Sequenced by immunoSEQ multiplex PCR; TCRdb stores in-frame clones only, minus some. The table lists 25,000 to 35,000 clones. Sequenced input: blood buffy coat. Receptor source: a woman between 18 and 70 years old with a cervical HPV16 infection that either progressed to CIN3+ or cleared (not recorded which).

With regard to this clone: The read terminates 3 residues before the CDR3 end, so the remaining end is supplied by the germline J gene. This rearrangement joins TRBV5-1 to TRBJ2-7; the match to TRBD2 covers 11 bases. CDR1 and CDR2 from the germline V gene are SGHRS and YFSETQ. The ends lost 4 bases at V and 0 bases at J; junction bases unmatched: 9. This CDR3 region has 17 residues. Partial CDR3 DNA: TGCGCCAGCAGCAAGGGACTAGCGGTTACGAGCTCCTACGAG. Translation: CASSKGLAVTSSYE. The entire CDR3 protein reads CASSKGLAVTSSYEQYF.

As concerns this clone: The CDR3 end is not reached by the read, which stops 3 residues before it; the germline J gene fills it in. The chain joins TRBV29-1 to TRBJ2-1, with TRBD1 matching 9 bases. J was trimmed by 5 bases and V by 2 bases; bases with no gene match: 7. Germline V lookup: CDR1 SQVTM, CDR2 ANQGSEA. This CDR3 is built from 15 residues. Incomplete CDR3 DNA: TGCAGCGTTGAAAGGGACAGGGATACAGACAATGAG. Translated: CSVERDRDTDNE. The entire CDR3 reads CSVERDRDTDNEQFF.

In the case of this clone: Read coverage stops 3 residues before the CDR3 terminus; the germline J gene supplies the remainder. The chain links TRBV5-5 to TRBJ1-6; D not certain. The CDR3 covers 12 residues. The germline CDR1 and CDR2 sequences are SGHKS and YYEKEE (reference sequence). The chain's CDR3 is CASSRAPAPLHF. Partial CDR3 DNA: TGTGCCAGCAGCAGGGCCCCAGCTCCC.

As to this clone: The CDR3 extends 3 residues past the end of the read, so its final part is completed from the germline J gene. V gene TRBV2 combines with J gene TRBJ2-3; 10 bases are shared with TRBD2. Per the germline V gene, CDR1 is SNHLY and CDR2 is FYNNEI. The V segment lost 6 bases and the J segment 4 bases; nucleotides outside the gene matches: 10. This CDR3 is built from 16 residues. The CDR3 spells CASRGPSSGSADTQYF. CDR3 DNA (partial): TGTGCCAGCAGGGGGCCGTCTAGCGGGAGTGCAGATACG.

The DNA read from the CDR3 is TGTGCCAGCAGTGTCGGGACAGTGAACGCTAACTATGGC. This sequence encodes CASSVGTVNANYG. The CDR3 reads in full as CASSVGTVNANYGYTF. The chain has TRBV12-3 or TRBV12-4 and TRBJ1-2; 7 nucleotides align to TRBD1. The read finishes 3 residues shy of the CDR3 end, and the germline J gene is used to complete it. The CDR3 contains 16 residues. V lost 5 bases to trimming and J lost 0 bases; unmatched junction nucleotides: 9.

For this clone: From the germline J gene comes the end of the CDR3, since the read stops 3 residues before it. The chain recombines TRBV28 with TRBJ2-1; D gene unclear. V was pared by 4 bases and J by 5 bases, with 15 bases between. The CDR3 spans 15 residues. CDR1 is MDHEN, CDR2 SYDVKM, per germline. The CDR3 reads CASSSPPPVDNEQFF. The part of the CDR3 DNA that was read is TGTGCCAGCAGTTCTCCACCACCGGTGGACAATGAG. The entire variable domain, with the rest obtained from reference TRBV28 and TRBJ2-1, is as follows: DVKVTQSSRYLVKRTGEKVFLECVQDMDHENMFWYRQDPGLGLRLIYFSYDVKMKEKGDIPEGYSVSREKKERFSLILESASTNQTSMYLCASSSPPPVDNEQFFGPGTRLTVL.

As to this clone: The read falls 3 residues short of the CDR3 end, and the missing part is taken from the germline J gene. The chain links TRBV19 to TRBJ1-5, with 9 positions matching TRBD1. The CDR3 covers 16 residues. Germline-derived CDR1 and CDR2 are LNHDA and SQIVND (reference sequence). With 7 bases clipped from V and 4 bases from J, the junction kept 11 bases outside the gene matches. The CDR3 sequence is CASTKGTGFDNQPQHF. Partial CDR3 DNA: TGTGCCAGTACTAAGGGGACAGGGTTCGATAATCAGCCC.

Regarding this clone: The sequenced fragment ends 3 residues before the CDR3 boundary, so the rest is inferred from the germline J gene. The V gene is TRBV7-3, the J gene TRBJ1-2; TRBD1 matches 8 bases. This CDR3 has 15 residues. The germline V gene encodes CDR1 SGHTA and CDR2 FQGTGA. This chain's CDR3 is CASSLSGTGPLGYTF. Partial CDR3 DNA: TGTGCCAGCAGCTTAAGTGGGACAGGCCCCCTAGGC. The full variable domain, with the rest looked up from reference TRBV7-3 and TRBJ1-2, is GAGVSQTPSNKVTEKGKYVELRCDPISGHTALYWYRQSLGQGPEFLIYFQGTGAADDSGLPNDRFFAVRPEGSVSTLKIQRTERGDSAVYLCASSLSGTGPLGYTFGSGTRLTVV.

A word on this clone: Sequencing ends 3 residues short of the CDR3 end; the germline J gene provides the rest. V is TRBV30 and J is TRBJ2-7, with 7 bases identical to TRBD2. The length of the CDR3 is 13 residues. Germline lookup yields CDR1 GTSNPN and CDR2 SVGIG (reference sequence). V trimming: 1 base; J trimming: 5 bases; junction bases outside the gene matches: 5. This chain's CDR3 is CAWSGSGTHEQYF. CDR3 DNA, as far as it was read: TGTGCCTGGAGTGGGAGCGGGACGCACGAG.

As concerns this clone: The read halts 3 residues ahead of the CDR3 end, with the missing end drawn from the germline J gene. The chain has TRBV2 and TRBJ2-7, with 10 positions matching TRBD1. This CDR3 is 13 amino acids long. CDR1 and CDR2 (germline): SNHLY, FYNNEI. J gave up 4 bases and V 6 bases, and 3 bases lay outside the gene matches. The CDR3 loop is CASSEDRGYEQYF. The CDR3 DNA, read in part, is TGTGCCAGCAGCGAGGACAGGGGGTACGAG.

About this clone: The CDR3 goes on 3 residues after the read ends, and that part is filled in from the germline J gene. The rearrangement uses TRBV7-3 and TRBJ2-3; TRBD2 matches 7 bases. Germline CDR1 reads SGHTA; CDR2 reads FQGTGA. This CDR3 is built from 13 residues. The CDR3: CASSFGAGETQYF. The part of the CDR3 DNA that was read is TGTGCCAGCAGCTTTGGGGCGGGGGAGACG.

Turning to this clone: Read sequence stops 3 residues before the CDR3 end, and the germline J gene provides the missing end. The chain joins TRBV19 to TRBJ1-3; the D gene is possibly TRBD1 (6 bases). The CDR3 extends over 16 amino acids. CDR1 is LNHDA and CDR2 is SQIVND in the germline V gene (reference sequence). The germline V and J ends were trimmed by 3 bases and 0 bases, with 12 bases remaining between them. The DNA read from the CDR3 is TGTGCCAGTAGTATCATCGGACAGAACTCTGGAAACACC. It is translated as CASSIIGQNSGNT. The whole CDR3 region reads CASSIIGQNSGNTIYF.

Turning to this clone: The read ends 3 residues early relative to the CDR3; the germline J gene fills the gap. The chain combines TRBV18 with TRBJ2-4, with TRBD1 identical over 7 bases. CDR1 KGHSH and CDR2 LQKENI come from the germline V gene. CDR3 length equals 15 residues. CDR3 DNA (partial): TGTGCCAGCTCATTTGGACAGGCCACCCTCGGTGGT. Translated: CASSFGQATLGG. The entire CDR3 sequence reads CASSFGQATLGGQYF.

Regarding this clone: The read falls 3 residues short of the CDR3 end, and the missing part is taken from the germline J gene. J is TRBJ2-5 and V is TRBV5-4; possible D gene TRBD2, 5 bases. Germline loops: CDR1 SGHNT, CDR2 YYREEE (reference sequence). CDR3 length: 15 amino acids. The sequenced part of the CDR3 DNA is TGTGCCAGCAGCTTGTGGGCCGGAGGTGCAGATACC. Translation: CASSLWAGGADT. The CDR3, in full, reads CASSLWAGGADTQYF.

As concerns this clone: The missing CDR3 end, 3 residues past where the read stops, is filled in from the germline J gene. The chain employs TRBV6-4 and TRBJ2-7; the match to TRBD2 covers 11 bases. Germline V gene sequence: CDR1 MRHNA, CDR2 SNTAGT. Trimming removed 9 bases from V and 6 bases from J; junction bases left unmatched: 4. CDR3 size: 12 residues. Partial CDR3 DNA: TGTGCCAGTAGACTAGCGGGACGCGAG. Amino acid sequence: CASRLAGRE. The CDR3 in full is CASRLAGREQYF.

Concerning this clone itself: The read ends 3 residues shy of where the CDR3 ends; the end is completed using the germline J gene. V gene TRBV11-2 combines with J gene TRBJ2-1, with no clear D. Trimming removed 5 bases from V and 9 bases from J, with 17 bases in between. CDR1 and CDR2 from the germline V gene are SGHAT and FQNNGV. The CDR3 has 14 amino acids. The CDR3 DNA, read in part, is TGTGCCAGCAGCCCCAGCACCGGAAGGGTTGAG. This translates into CASSPSTGRVE. The CDR3 in its entirety is CASSPSTGRVEQFF.

As for this clone: Read coverage stops 3 residues before the CDR3 terminus; the germline J gene supplies the remainder. The V call is TRBV19, the J call TRBJ1-5, with a weak D call TRBD1 (5 bases). Germline CDR1 is LNHDA and CDR2 is SQIVND (reference sequence). The CDR3 totals 16 residues. Trimming pared 7 bases from V and 1 base from J, leaving 17 bases between. The part of the CDR3 DNA that was read is TGTGCCAGTAACCCCCTCGCGGGGGTGAGCAATCAGCCC. As protein: CASNPLAGVSNQP. The full-length CDR3 reads as CASNPLAGVSNQPQHF.

Remarks on this clone: The CDR3 end lies 3 residues beyond the end of the read and is filled in from the germline J gene. The chain has TRBV5-1 and TRBJ2-3; tentative D call: TRBD1 (5 bases). The CDR3 sequence is 14 residues long. Germline V CDR1 and CDR2: SGHRS, YFSETQ. Trimming left V 3 bases short and J 5 bases short, with 13 bases between. CDR3 DNA, as far as it was read: TGCGCCAGCAGCTCCAGGGTGGCACAAGATACG. This translates into CASSSRVAQDT. The complete CDR3 reads CASSSRVAQDTQYF.

Comments on this clone: The read is 3 residues too short to cover the CDR3 end, so that end is filled in from the germline J gene. The chain couples TRBV6-1 to TRBJ2-1; 8 bases are shared with TRBD2. V shed 4 bases, J shed 9 bases, and the junction held 11 bases outside the gene matches. The CDR3 has 15 amino acids. The germline CDR1 and CDR2 sequences are MNHNS and SASEGT. The CDR3 protein is CASSGSGGPQGEQFF. Partial CDR3 DNA: TGTGCCAGCAGTGGGTCGGGAGGGCCGCAGGGTGAG.

As regards this clone: With the read ending 3 residues before the CDR3 end, the germline J gene is used to fill in that end. The V gene is TRBV5-1, the J gene TRBJ1-2, with TRBD1 as a possible D gene (5 bases). This CDR3 is 14 amino acids long. CDR1 and CDR2 from the germline V gene are SGHRS and YFSETQ. CDR3 DNA (partial): TGCGCCAGCAGCTTGAGTTTTCAGGGTGAGGGC. Amino acid sequence: CASSLSFQGEG. The CDR3 in full is CASSLSFQGEGYTF.

CDR3 bases read: TGTGCCAGCTCACCTGGGCGCGGAGCGGGGCCG. Translated, it gives CASSPGRGAGP. The complete CDR3 reads CASSPGRGAGPQYF. The chain is built from TRBV18 and TRBJ2-3, with 7 positions matching TRBD2. The CDR3 end is not reached by the read, which stops 3 residues before it; the germline J gene fills it in. Germline CDR1 is KGHSH and CDR2 is LQKENI. The CDR3 length is 14 residues.